These 27 T cell receptor beta chains were all obtained from the same sample, sequenced in a study of cytomegalovirus exposure and HLA in healthy donors. PCR involved 60 Vbeta and 13 Jbeta primers. Repertoires were generated with immunoSEQ multiplex PCR, while TCRdb's copy carries only in-frame clones and drops some. The sample yields some 140,000 clones, roughly 80% seen once. Sample: PBMCs. The receptors originated from a woman aged 55-70 years in good health and CMV-seronegative.

The rearrangement uses TRBV5-4 and TRBJ2-2; 8 nucleotides match TRBD1. The ends lost 3 bases at V and 5 bases at J; junction bases unmatched: 6. Looked up from germline, CDR1 is SGHNT and CDR2 is YYREEE (reference sequence). This CDR3 spans 15 amino acids. In nucleotides, the CDR3 is TGTGCCAGCAGCTCTACCCGGGACAGGACCGGGGAGCTGTTTTTT. Translating it yields CASSSTRDRTGELFF.

This rearrangement joins TRBV7-2 to TRBJ1-1, with no clear D. V shed 4 bases and J shed 0 bases, with 21 bases lying between them. This CDR3 contains 18 residues. Germline V gene sequence: CDR1 SGHTA, CDR2 FQGNSA. CDR3 DNA sequence: TGTGCCAGCAGCTCGCCCGAACACCACCTCAACATGAACACTGAAGCTTTCTTT. Translating it yields CASSSPEHHLNMNTEAFF.

This clone came up a few times. The chain is built from TRBV5-4 and TRBJ2-7; TRBD2 might be the D (6 bases). This CDR3 contains 13 residues. Trimming took off 4 bases at V and 6 bases at J, with 14 bases between the two ends. Germline V CDR1 and CDR2: SGHNT, YYREEE (reference sequence). Written as DNA, the CDR3 is TGTGCCAGCAGCCCGCCAGGGACTTTCGAGCAGTACTTC. It yields the protein CASSPPGTFEQYF. The full variable domain, rest sourced from reference TRBV5-4 and TRBJ2-7, is ETGVTQSPTHLIKTRGQQVTLRCSSQSGHNTVSWYQQALGQGPQFIFQYYREEENGRGNFPPRFSGLQFPNYSSELNVNALELDDSALYLCASSPPGTFEQYFGPGTRLTVT.

This clone came up a few times. This sequence joins TRBV5-4 and TRBJ1-1, with 7 bases lining up with TRBD1. The J segment lost 6 bases and the V segment lost 3 bases, leaving 5 bases of the junction unmatched. The CDR3 extends over 13 amino acids. Germline loops: CDR1 SGHNT, CDR2 YYREEE (reference sequence). As DNA, the CDR3 is TGTGCCAGCAGCTCTACACAGGGGCCTGAAGCTTTCTTT. Protein product: CASSSTQGPEAFF.

The chain uses TRBV28 and TRBJ1-6, with 7 bases lining up with TRBD1. CDR1 and CDR2 (germline): MDHEN, SYDVKM. Unmatched junction bases numbered 3, after V lost 8 bases and J lost 11 bases. This CDR3 is 11 amino acids long. The CDR3 reads CASDREAPLHF. CDR3 coding DNA: TGTGCCAGCGACAGGGAGGCACCCCTCCACTTT.

The table lists this clone with a few counts. The V gene is TRBV7-2, the J gene TRBJ2-7; no clear D. The CDR3 contains 14 residues. V lost 8 bases and J 2 bases, leaving 16 bases between the germline ends. Per the germline V gene, CDR1 is SGHTA and CDR2 is FQGNSA. As DNA, the CDR3 is TGTGCCAGCGCCCCCCGGTTTATTCCCTACGAGCAGTACTTC. Its translation: CASAPRFIPYEQYF.

The chain employs TRBV6-6 and TRBJ2-1; D not resolved. V lost 6 bases, J lost 5 bases, and 8 bases lay in between. Germline V gives CDR1 MNHNY, CDR2 SVGAGI (reference sequence). This CDR3 comprises 12 residues. Here the CDR3 reads CASRPTNNEQFF. In DNA form, the CDR3 reads TGTGCCAGCAGACCCACTAACAATGAGCAGTTCTTC.

J is TRBJ1-5 and V is TRBV6-6; 7 bases are shared with TRBD1. Germline V CDR1 and CDR2: MNHNY, SVGAGI (reference sequence). This CDR3 has 15 residues. The ends lost 7 bases at V and 4 bases at J; junction bases unmatched: 10. CDR3 in amino acids: CASTRTGVGNQPQHF. As DNA, the CDR3 is TGTGCCAGCACCAGAACAGGGGTTGGAAATCAGCCCCAGCATTTT.

The chain carries TRBV7-3 and TRBJ2-1; D is possibly TRBD1 (6 bases). With 1 base removed from V and 10 bases from J, the gap between germline ends came to 8 bases. The germline V gene encodes CDR1 SGHTA and CDR2 FQGTGA. The CDR3 sequence is 12 residues long. CDR3 region: CASSLMDREQFF. The CDR3 DNA follows: TGTGCCAGCAGCTTAATGGACAGAGAGCAGTTCTTC.

The J gene is TRBJ1-1, the V gene TRBV7-3; D is uncertain. Trimming left V 1 base short and J 1 base short, with 13 bases between. The length of the CDR3 is 16 residues. CDR1 and CDR2 (germline): SGHTA, FQGTGA. For the CDR3, the DNA is TGTGCCAGCAGCTTAAGGCCAGGTCGCACGAACACTGAAGCTTTCTTT. Translation gives CASSLRPGRTNTEAFF.

This chain joins TRBV9 and TRBJ1-5; D is ambiguous. V lost 2 bases and J lost 2, with 5 bases in between. The CDR3 is made up of 13 amino acids. CDR1 and CDR2 (germline): SGDLS, YYNGEE. The CDR3 bases are TGTGCCAGCAGCGTGTCAGGCAATCAGCCCCAGCATTTT. Translating gives CASSVSGNQPQHF.

This clone showed up just a few times. The V gene is TRBV5-1, the J gene TRBJ1-1; possibly TRBD1 for D (5 bases). Trimming took off 4 bases at V and 0 bases at J, with 16 bases between the two ends. The CDR3 consists of 16 residues. CDR1 and CDR2 from the germline V gene are SGHRS and YFSETQ. CDR3 loop: CASSPGGGNLNTEAFF. CDR3 DNA sequence: TGCGCCAGCAGCCCCGGGGGGGGGAATTTGAACACTGAAGCTTTCTTT.

This clone was counted a single time. The rearrangement links TRBV5-4 to TRBJ2-7; the D is unclear. This CDR3 comprises 13 residues. V lost 2 bases, J lost 1 base, and 7 bases lay in between. Germline loops: CDR1 SGHNT, CDR2 YYREEE (reference sequence). Here the CDR3 DNA reads TGTGCCAGCAGCTTTTACAGTTCCTACGAGCAGTACTTC. This encodes CASSFYSSYEQYF.

The chain couples TRBV6-4 to TRBJ2-6; 11 bases fit TRBD1. V was clipped by 0 bases and J by 3 bases; unmatched bases: 4. CDR1 is MRHNA, CDR2 SNTAGT, per germline. The CDR3 spans 18 residues. CDR3 amino acids: CASSDSGTGGVGANVLTF. CDR3 coding DNA: TGTGCCAGCAGTGACTCCGGGACAGGGGGAGTTGGGGCCAACGTCCTGACTTTC.

Notes on this clone: The germline gene is not matched at one end of the junction; a read error may be the cause. The chain has TRBV7-9 and TRBJ1-2; the D gene is possibly TRBD1 (5 bases). Germline values: CDR1 SEHNR, CDR2 FQNEAQ (reference sequence). This CDR3 contains 13 residues. For the CDR3, the DNA is TGTTCCAGCAGAGGGGTGTTCGACTATGGCTACACCTTC. Translating it yields CSSRGVFDYGYTF.

The chain recombines TRBV30 with TRBJ2-1, with 11 bases fitting TRBD2. Germline assignment: CDR1 GTSNPN and CDR2 SVGIG (reference sequence). Trimming removed 6 bases from V and 7 bases from J; junction bases left unmatched: 8. The CDR3 totals 14 residues. The CDR3 here is CACLLAGVPNEQFF. The CDR3, as DNA: TGTGCCTGCCTACTAGCGGGGGTACCAAATGAGCAGTTCTTC. The full variable domain, rest sourced from reference TRBV30 and TRBJ2-1, is SQTIHQWPATLVQPVGSPLSLECTVEGTSNPNLYWYRQAAGRGLQLLFYSVGIGQISSEVPQNLSASRPQDRQFILSSKKLLLSDSGFYLCACLLAGVPNEQFFGPGTRLTVL.

This chain links TRBV5-1 with TRBJ1-1; TRBD1 is a possible D gene (6 bases). The CDR3 totals 15 residues. The germline V gene has CDR1 SGHRS and CDR2 YFSETQ. V lost 3 bases and J 7 bases, leaving 19 bases between the germline ends. Written as DNA, the CDR3 is TGCGCCAGCAGCTACGTAAACAGGGATTTGAATGAAGCTTTCTTT. Its translation: CASSYVNRDLNEAFF.

The gene calls are TRBV18 and TRBJ1-4, with 9 bases aligning to TRBD1. The CDR3 length is 14 residues. Trimming removed 3 bases from V and 8 bases from J; junction bases left unmatched: 4. Per germline, CDR1 KGHSH and CDR2 LQKENI. The chain's CDR3 is CASSPGQGAEKLFF. The DNA of the CDR3 is TGTGCCAGCTCACCGGGACAGGGAGCCGAAAAACTGTTTTTT.

This clone was counted a few times. The chain joins TRBV6-5 to TRBJ2-1, with 8 positions matching TRBD2. CDR1 MNHEY and CDR2 SVGAGI come from the germline V gene. With 2 bases clipped from V and 9 bases from J, the junction kept 6 bases outside the gene matches. The length of the CDR3 is 14 residues. The chain's CDR3 is CASSYGAGGGEQFF. DNA for the CDR3: TGTGCCAGCAGTTACGGAGCCGGGGGGGGTGAGCAGTTCTTC.

The chain links TRBV10-3 to TRBJ2-5, with 8 bases lining up with TRBD1. Germline CDR1 and CDR2: ENHRY and SYGVKD. V lost 3 bases to trimming and J lost 1 base; unmatched junction nucleotides: 7. The CDR3 contains 16 residues. The CDR3 region has the DNA TGTGCCATCAGTGACCATCGACAGGGGAGCCAAGAGACCCAGTACTTC. Amino acids: CAISDHRQGSQETQYF.

V is TRBV13 and J is TRBJ2-2; 10 bases align to TRBD1. The CDR3 length is 14 residues. Trimming took 5 bases from V and 6 from J; bases not matched to a gene: 3. Per the germline V gene, CDR1 is PRHDT and CDR2 is FYEKMQ (reference sequence). The CDR3 region is CASSRQGAAGELFF. The CDR3 DNA sequence: TGTGCCAGCAGCCGACAGGGGGCAGCCGGGGAGCTGTTTTTT.

The V call is TRBV21-1, the J call TRBJ1-2. TRBV21-1 is a known pseudogene. The CDR3 is 10 amino acids. The CDR3 sequence: CASTPYGYTF. The CDR3 bases are TGTGCCAGCACCCCGTATGGCTACACCTTC.

The CDR3 loop is CASSEGLAGITGELFF. The CDR3 nucleotides read TGTGCCAGCAGCGAGGGACTAGCGGGAATAACCGGGGAGCTGTTTTTT. The chain recombines TRBV9 with TRBJ2-2; 13 nucleotides match TRBD2. Trimming removed 3 bases from V and 5 bases from J; junction bases left unmatched: 4. Germline V gene data show CDR1 as SGDLS and CDR2 as YYNGEE. The CDR3 sequence is 16 residues long.

The chain recombines TRBV21-1 with TRBJ2-7; the tabulated D call, TRBD1, remains unverified against the DNA. TRBV21-1 is an annotated pseudogene. The CDR3 runs 16 residues. CDR3 region: CASSKVGRGQSYEQYF. CDR3 bases: TGTGCCAGCAGCAAAGTAGGCAGGGGACAATCCTACGAGCAGTACTTC.

This chain links TRBV7-3 with TRBJ2-5, with TRBD1 matching over 9 bases. The V segment lost 5 bases and the J segment 7 bases; nucleotides outside the gene matches: 8. This CDR3 comprises 14 residues. Per germline, CDR1 SGHTA and CDR2 FQGTGA. The CDR3 reads CASSIGQGRGTQYF. DNA for the CDR3: TGTGCCAGCAGCATCGGACAGGGGCGGGGGACCCAGTACTTC.

This clone came up a few times. This rearrangement joins TRBV19 to TRBJ1-5; D is possibly TRBD1 (6 bases). The CDR3 totals 14 residues. Per the germline V gene, CDR1 is LNHDA and CDR2 is SQIVND (reference sequence). V gave up 5 bases and J gave up 6 bases, with 14 bases separating them. CDR3 sequence: CASSAMRGIQPQHF. The DNA of the CDR3 is TGTGCCAGTAGTGCCATGAGGGGGATTCAGCCCCAGCATTTT. The full variable domain, with the rest looked up from reference TRBV19 and TRBJ1-5, is DGGITQSPKYLFRKEGQNVTLSCEQNLNHDAMYWYRQDPGQGLRLIYYSQIVNDFQKGDIAEGYSVSREKKESFPLTVTSAQKNPTAFYLCASSAMRGIQPQHFGDGTRLSIL.

This clone was detected only a few times. The rearrangement uses TRBV4-2 and TRBJ2-1; the match to TRBD2 covers 14 bases. This CDR3 has 19 amino acids. After removal of 0 bases from V and 6 bases from J, the junction contained 10 bases not matched to a gene. Germline V gene lookup returns CDR1 LGHNA and CDR2 YNFKEQ. Here the CDR3 DNA reads TGTGCCAGCAGCCAAGATCTCCCCCAAGGACTAGCGGGAGGCAATGAGCAGTTCTTC. Translating it yields CASSQDLPQGLAGGNEQFF.